This T cell receptor (beta chain) originates from a study of cytomegalovirus exposure and HLA in healthy donors. Findings and caveats of the study: The investigators catalogued 150 to 200 TCR beta chains as cytomegalovirus-associated.

Method: immunoSEQ multiplex PCR; TCRdb's copy keeps in-frame clones and lacks some. The sample gives 150,000 to 200,000 clones, about nine tenths of which show up once; 5% to 7% is in the top ten. About this clone itself: Its antigen is as yet unknown.

Per the germline V gene, CDR1 is SGHDT and CDR2 is YYEEEE. V was shortened by 3 bases and J by 2 bases, with 8 bases between the two germline ends. CDR3 length equals 13 residues. The sample was PBMCs. This chain joins TRBV5-6 and TRBJ1-2, with D possibly TRBD1 on 5 matching bases. The clonotype was recovered from a woman aged 30 to 39 in good health and CMV-seronegative. The DNA of the CDR3 is TGTGCCAGCAGCTCAGGGACCAACTATGGCTACACCTTC. Protein: CASSSGTNYGYTF. The variable domain in full, completed from reference TRBV5-6 and TRBJ1-2, reads DAGVTQSPTHLIKTRGQQVTLRCSPKSGHDTVSWYQQALGQGPQFIFQYYEEEERQRGNFPDRFSGHQFPNYSSELNVNALLLGDSALYLCASSSGTNYGYTFGSGTRLTVV.